These 12 T cell receptor beta chains share one sample of origin, sequenced in a study of blood T cell repertoires in COVID-19. Profiling relied on immunoSEQ multiplex PCR, and the TCRdb table lists in-frame clones only, not all of them. The table lists roughly 91,000 clones, almost 85% of them singletons. The sequencing sample was made of peripheral blood. All receptors derive from a woman older than 75 with acute or convalescent COVID-19.

This clone was recorded only once. V is TRBV5-5 and J is TRBJ1-4, with D unclear. The CDR3 length is 14 residues. Looked up from germline, CDR1 is SGHKS and CDR2 is YYEKEE (reference sequence). Trimming shortened V by 6 bases and J by 7 bases, and 16 bases separated the two germline ends. The CDR3 here is CASITVPSGEKLFF. The CDR3 DNA is TGTGCCAGCATTACGGTCCCAAGCGGTGAAAAACTGTTTTTT.

V is TRBV9 and J is TRBJ2-7; the match to TRBD2 covers 11 bases. J lost 4 bases, V lost 1 base, and 4 bases had no gene match. Germline assignment: CDR1 SGDLS and CDR2 YYNGEE. CDR3 length: 15 residues. The CDR3 DNA follows: TGTGCCAGCAGCGTACTAGCGGGAGGTGTTTACGAGCAGTACTTC. This codes for CASSVLAGGVYEQYF.

J is TRBJ2-7 and V is TRBV9, with 10 bases lining up with TRBD1. Germline V gene data show CDR1 as SGDLS and CDR2 as YYNGEE. V gave up 5 bases and J gave up 3 bases; unmatched junction bases: 8. This CDR3 contains 15 residues. Here the CDR3 reads CASSPRTGGNYEQYF. CDR3 in DNA: TGTGCCAGCAGTCCCCGGACAGGGGGAAACTACGAGCAGTACTTC.

The chain is built from TRBV7-2 and TRBJ2-7; 8 positions agree with TRBD1. CDR1 SGHTA and CDR2 FQGNSA come from the germline V gene. This CDR3 has 15 amino acids. V lost 3 bases, J lost 2 bases, and 6 bases stayed unmatched. The CDR3 here is CASSFGQGSTYEQYF. CDR3 bases: TGTGCCAGCAGCTTCGGACAGGGCTCTACCTACGAGCAGTACTTC.

The rearrangement uses TRBV18 and TRBJ2-7; D gene uncertain. V was shortened by 3 bases and J by 0 bases, with 9 bases between the two germline ends. CDR1 is KGHSH and CDR2 is LQKENI in the germline V gene. The CDR3 is made up of 14 amino acids. CDR3 sequence (DNA): TGTGCCAGCTCACCCCCCCGGAGCTCCTACGAGCAGTACTTC. Protein product: CASSPPRSSYEQYF.

The DNA of the CDR3 is TGTGCCAGCAGCTTGGGGCAGGCCACAGATACGCAGTATTTT. It encodes CASSLGQATDTQYF. J is TRBJ2-3 and V is TRBV5-4, with D unclear. Germline values: CDR1 SGHNT, CDR2 YYREEE (reference sequence). V lost 0 bases and J 2 bases, leaving 7 bases between the germline ends. This CDR3 is 14 amino acids long.

This clone has just a few counts. This chain links TRBV11-2 with TRBJ2-3, with D perhaps TRBD1 (5 bases). Looked up from germline, CDR1 is SGHAT and CDR2 is FQNNGV. The V and J ends lost 5 bases and 7 bases respectively, with 13 bases between them. The CDR3 contains 13 residues. CDR3 protein: CASSPQRGNTQYF. The CDR3, as DNA: TGTGCCAGCAGCCCCCAAAGGGGTAATACGCAGTATTTT.

This sequence joins TRBV28 and TRBJ2-2; 8 nucleotides align to TRBD2. Unmatched junction bases numbered 2, after V lost 5 bases and J lost 0 bases. The germline V gene encodes CDR1 MDHEN and CDR2 SYDVKM. The CDR3 is 15 amino acids. CDR3 coding DNA: TGTGCCAGCAGTCGACTAGCGACGAACACCGGGGAGCTGTTTTTT. Its protein product is CASSRLATNTGELFF.

V and J are TRBV6-5 and TRBJ2-1; 10 bases line up with TRBD1. Unmatched junction bases numbered 7, after V lost 8 bases and J lost 9 bases. The CDR3 consists of 13 residues. CDR1 is MNHEY and CDR2 is SVGAGI in the germline V gene. The CDR3 nucleotides are TGTGCCAGCTATGGGACAGGGGTGAGTGAGCAGTTCTTC. Translating it yields CASYGTGVSEQFF.

The sample holds a few counts of this clone. The chain joins TRBV27 to TRBJ2-1, with 9 bases matching TRBD2. The CDR3 runs to 18 residues. Germline loops: CDR1 MNHEY, CDR2 SMNVEV (reference sequence). V lost 0 bases to trimming and J lost 6 bases; unmatched junction nucleotides: 12. CDR3 nucleotide sequence: TGTGCCAGCAGTTTATCGAGGACGAGGCGGGGGGGCCGCAATGAGCAGTTCTTC. Translation gives CASSLSRTRRGGRNEQFF.

V gene TRBV4-1 combines with J gene TRBJ2-3; TRBD2 agrees at 8 bases. The CDR3 contains 13 residues. Germline V gene lookup returns CDR1 MGHRA and CDR2 YSYEKL. Trimming cost V 2 bases and J 10 bases; bases outside gene matches: 5. The CDR3 spells CASSQTLLAAQYF. CDR3 nucleotide sequence: TGCGCCAGCAGCCAAACCCTACTAGCGGCGCAGTATTTT.

This clone was observed a few times. This chain joins TRBV6-5 and TRBJ1-2; 11 nucleotides line up with TRBD1. J gave up 1 base and V 6 bases, and 4 bases lay outside the gene matches. Germline V gene lookup returns CDR1 MNHEY and CDR2 SVGAGI. The CDR3 contains 15 residues. In DNA, the CDR3 is TGTGCCAGCAGAGGACAGGGGGCAGGTAACTATGGCTACACCTTC. Translation: CASRGQGAGNYGYTF.